Shown below are 29 T cell receptor beta chains from a single sample sequenced in a study of T cell responses to AZD1222 COVID-19 vaccine. Assay used: immunoSEQ multiplex PCR; TCRdb lists only in-frame clones, some missing. The sample holds 120,000 to 150,000 clones; around 91% are singletons and the top ten take roughly 5%. The sequencing here drew on peripheral blood, taken on day 0 of AZD1222 vaccination. These receptors all come from an adult in good health.

The chain's CDR3 is CASSLPGSAGGLSKTSSYNEQFF. In nucleotides, the CDR3 is TGCGCCAGCAGCTTGCCGGGATCGGCGGGAGGGTTATCTAAAACAAGCTCCTACAATGAGCAGTTCTTC. The chain employs TRBV5-1 and TRBJ2-1, with 9 bases identical to TRBD2. This CDR3 is built from 23 residues. Trimming cost V 1 base and J 0 bases; bases outside gene matches: 23. Germline V gives CDR1 SGHRS, CDR2 YFSETQ.

This CDR3 reads CASSFPRSNQPQHF. The CDR3 DNA is TGTGCCAGCAGTTTCCCCAGAAGCAATCAGCCCCAGCATTTT. The V and J genes are TRBV28 and TRBJ1-5; D gene unclear. The germline V gene encodes CDR1 MDHEN and CDR2 SYDVKM. V was pared by 3 bases and J by 1 base, with 7 bases between. The CDR3 runs to 14 residues.

V is TRBV7-8 and J is TRBJ2-7; D is ambiguous. CDR1 is SGHVS, CDR2 FQNEAQ, per germline. The CDR3 spans 13 residues. V gave up 0 bases and J gave up 3 bases, with 6 bases separating them. This CDR3 is CASSLASNYEQYF. In nucleotides, the CDR3 is TGTGCCAGCAGCTTAGCCTCTAACTACGAGCAGTACTTC. The entire variable domain, with the rest obtained from reference TRBV7-8 and TRBJ2-7, is as follows: GAGVSQSPRYKVAKRGQDVALRCDPISGHVSLFWYQQALGQGPEFLTYFQNEAQLDKSGLPSDRFFAERPEGSVSTLKIQRTQQEDSAVYLCASSLASNYEQYFGPGTRLTVT.

The chain employs TRBV6-2 or TRBV6-3 and TRBJ1-6; D not certain. This CDR3 is 14 amino acids long. Germline CDR1 MNHEY, CDR2 SVGEGT. Trimming took 3 bases from V and 6 from J, leaving 9 bases between them. In DNA form, the CDR3 reads TGTGCCAGCAGTTATGAAGGATCTAATTCACCCCTCCACTTT. Translated, it gives CASSYEGSNSPLHF.

V is TRBV9 and J is TRBJ1-3; D is undetermined. The CDR3 length is 15 residues. Germline V CDR1 and CDR2: SGDLS, YYNGEE. V was shortened by 4 bases and J by 1 base, with 12 bases between the two germline ends. For the CDR3, the DNA is TGTGCCAGCAGCACGGAGGTCTTTTCTGGAAACACCATATATTTT. This encodes CASSTEVFSGNTIYF. Full variable domain (missing parts from reference TRBV9 and TRBJ1-3): DSGVTQTPKHLITATGQRVTLRCSPRSGDLSVYWYQQSLDQGLQFLIQYYNGEERAKGNILERFSAQQFPDLHSELNLSSLELGDSALYFCASSTEVFSGNTIYFGEGSWLTVV.

The chain uses TRBV7-2 and TRBJ2-1, with unresolved D. The CDR3 covers 13 residues. V was trimmed by 10 bases and J by 3 bases, leaving 13 bases between them. Germline V gives CDR1 SGHTA, CDR2 FQGNSA. The CDR3 bases are TGTGCCACCCACCGCACGGACTACAATGAGCAGTTCTTC. It specifies CATHRTDYNEQFF.

The chain has TRBV19 and TRBJ2-3; TRBD2 agrees at 12 bases. Trimming at V came to 4 bases and at J to 3 bases, leaving 2 bases not matched to a gene. This CDR3 contains 15 residues. Germline CDR1 LNHDA, CDR2 SQIVND (reference sequence). CDR3 in DNA: TGTGCCAGTAGTAGGACTAGCGGGACGACAGATACGCAGTATTTT. It is translated as CASSRTSGTTDTQYF.

The chain employs TRBV28 and TRBJ1-2, with D unresolved. The ends were cut back, 3 bases at V and 4 bases at J, with 12 bases in the middle. This CDR3 is built from 14 residues. Germline V CDR1 and CDR2: MDHEN, SYDVKM. CDR3 sequence: CASSLDYLGYGYTF. In nucleotides, the CDR3 is TGTGCCAGCAGTTTGGACTATTTAGGCTATGGCTACACCTTC.

The V and J genes are TRBV28 and TRBJ1-2, with TRBD1 matching over 8 bases. This CDR3 has 13 amino acids. V lost 6 bases, J lost 6 bases, and 6 bases stayed unmatched. Germline CDR1 is MDHEN and CDR2 is SYDVKM. This chain's CDR3 is CASRPTGVHGYTF. The CDR3 region has the DNA TGTGCCAGCAGGCCGACAGGGGTTCATGGCTACACCTTC.

The genes are TRBV11-2 and TRBJ1-2, with D hard to call. Trimming cost V 2 bases and J 4 bases, with 14 bases left between them. In germline, CDR1 is SGHAT, CDR2 FQNNGV. The CDR3 is 15 amino acids. The CDR3 loop reads CASSLNTGPGYGYTF. CDR3 nucleotide sequence: TGTGCCAGCAGCTTAAATACGGGCCCTGGCTATGGCTACACCTTC. The variable domain in full, completed from reference TRBV11-2 and TRBJ1-2, reads EAGVAQSPRYKIIEKRQSVAFWCNPISGHATLYWYQQILGQGPKLLIQFQNNGVVDDSQLPKDRFSAERLKGVDSTLKIQPAKLEDSAVYLCASSLNTGPGYGYTFGSGTRLTVV.

This clone was seen a single time. The chain recombines TRBV21-1 with TRBJ2-1; no check of the table's D call, TRBD2, against the DNA was made. TRBV21-1 is a pseudogene. The CDR3 covers 21 residues. Here the CDR3 DNA reads TGTGCCAGCAGCAGTCGACGAAAATACGGGACTAGCGGCCGGCCCCATTCTGAGCAGTTCTTC. Amino acid sequence: CASSSRRKYGTSGRPHSEQFF.

V is TRBV2 and J is TRBJ1-3; D call uncertain. The ends were cut back, 4 bases at V and 4 bases at J, with 17 bases in the middle. The CDR3 loop spans 16 amino acids. CDR1 and CDR2 (germline): SNHLY, FYNNEI. This CDR3 is CASSGERSGLGNTIYF. Written as DNA, the CDR3 is TGTGCCAGCAGTGGGGAAAGAAGCGGTCTGGGAAACACCATATATTTT.

The chain joins TRBV6-1 to TRBJ2-1; the D is unclear. This CDR3 comprises 14 residues. V shed 1 base and J shed 4 bases, with 8 bases lying between them. Germline loops: CDR1 MNHNS, CDR2 SASEGT. This chain's CDR3 is CASSEVTSYNEQFF. The CDR3 DNA follows: TGTGCCAGCAGTGAAGTGACTTCGTACAATGAGCAGTTCTTC.

This rearrangement joins TRBV20-1 to TRBJ2-5; D is unclear. The ends were cut back, 2 bases at V and 2 bases at J, with 0 bases in the middle. The CDR3 length is 10 residues. CDR1 is DFQATT, CDR2 SNEGSKA, per germline (reference sequence). CDR3 DNA: TGCAGTGCTAGACAAGAGACCCAGTACTTC. Translated, it gives CSARQETQYF.

The table lists this clone with a few counts. The chain links TRBV9 to TRBJ2-2, with 9 bases aligning to TRBD2. Germline-derived CDR1 and CDR2 are SGDLS and YYNGEE. The trim removed 4 bases at V and 0 bases at J, leaving 10 bases unmatched. The CDR3 spans 18 residues. The CDR3 sequence is CASSPRVAGASNTGELFF. Here the CDR3 DNA reads TGTGCCAGCAGCCCTCGGGTAGCGGGAGCCTCGAACACCGGGGAGCTGTTTTTT. The full variable domain, completed using reference TRBV9 and TRBJ2-2, is DSGVTQTPKHLITATGQRVTLRCSPRSGDLSVYWYQQSLDQGLQFLIQYYNGEERAKGNILERFSAQQFPDLHSELNLSSLELGDSALYFCASSPRVAGASNTGELFFGEGSRLTVL.

The V and J genes are TRBV6-5 and TRBJ2-7; 8 nucleotides agree with TRBD2. Looked up from germline, CDR1 is MNHEY and CDR2 is SVGAGI. The CDR3 is 15 amino acids. V was clipped by 5 bases and J by 0 bases; unmatched bases: 6. Here the CDR3 DNA reads TGTGCCAGCAGTCCCTCGACTAGCGCCTCCTACGAGCAGTACTTC. Its translation is CASSPSTSASYEQYF.

The chain combines TRBV7-2 with TRBJ1-5; D is unresolved. CDR1 is SGHTA, CDR2 FQGNSA, per germline. The CDR3 is made up of 15 amino acids. Trimming shortened V by 1 base and J by 4 bases, and 11 bases separated the two germline ends. The CDR3 bases are TGTGCCAGCAGCTTAGTGGTGGGTCGAAATCAGCCCCAGCATTTT. Its protein is CASSLVVGRNQPQHF.

The gene calls are TRBV10-2 and TRBJ2-7, with TRBD2 as a possible D gene (5 bases). Trimming left V 3 bases short and J 2 bases short, with 8 bases between. The CDR3 spans 13 residues. Per germline, CDR1 WSHSY and CDR2 SAAADI. CDR3 DNA sequence: TGCGCCAGCAGTGATTACGGGACCTACGAGCAGTACTTC. Its protein is CASSDYGTYEQYF.

The V call is TRBV27, the J call TRBJ1-1; TRBD1 agrees at 7 bases. Germline-derived CDR1 and CDR2 are MNHEY and SMNVEV (reference sequence). This CDR3 region has 14 residues. The V segment lost 5 bases and the J segment 9 bases; nucleotides outside the gene matches: 12. The CDR3 sequence is CASSPGQDRGKAFF. The CDR3 region has the DNA TGTGCCAGCAGTCCAGGACAGGATAGGGGAAAAGCTTTCTTT.

V and J are TRBV2 and TRBJ2-5, with D perhaps TRBD1 (5 bases). The V gene's germline CDR1 is SNHLY and CDR2 FYNNEI. Deletions cut 7 bases from V and 1 base from J, with 10 bases between. This CDR3 comprises 13 residues. Here the CDR3 DNA reads TGTGCCAGCACAAAAGACAGCCAAGAGACCCAGTACTTC. It yields the protein CASTKDSQETQYF. Variable domain in full (rest from reference TRBV2 and TRBJ2-5): EPEVTQTPSHQVTQMGQEVILRCVPISNHLYFYWYRQILGQKVEFLVSFYNNEISEKSEIFDDQFSVERPDGSNFTLKIRSTKLEDSAMYFCASTKDSQETQYFGPGTRLLVL.

V and J are TRBV28 and TRBJ2-1; 9 positions agree with TRBD2. Germline V gene sequence: CDR1 MDHEN, CDR2 SYDVKM. Germline trimming cut 5 bases from V and 6 bases from J; bases unmatched to any gene: 5. This CDR3 is 14 amino acids long. The CDR3 DNA sequence: TGTGCCAGCAGTGGTCGCGGGGGGGGCAATGAGCAGTTCTTC. The encoded protein is CASSGRGGGNEQFF.

This sequence joins TRBV13 and TRBJ2-7, with 7 positions matching TRBD2. The ends lost 4 bases at V and 4 bases at J; junction bases unmatched: 10. This CDR3 contains 15 residues. Germline V gene sequence: CDR1 PRHDT, CDR2 FYEKMQ (reference sequence). The CDR3 sequence is CASSYRRGGRYEQYF. CDR3 nucleotide sequence: TGTGCCAGCAGCTACCGGAGGGGCGGGAGATACGAGCAGTACTTC.

CDR3 amino acids: CATSDPDSGVGQQFF. DNA of the CDR3: TGTGCCACCAGTGATCCGGACTCCGGTGTAGGCCAGCAGTTCTTC. This chain uses TRBV24-1 with TRBJ2-1, with a weak D call TRBD2 (5 bases). The V end lost 3 bases, the J end lost 11 bases, and 19 bases lay between the germline ends. The CDR3 covers 15 residues. Germline CDR1 KGHDR, CDR2 SFDVKD.

The chain employs TRBV4-2 and TRBJ2-7; 9 nucleotides line up with TRBD2. Germline V gene data show CDR1 as LGHNA and CDR2 as YNFKEQ. The V segment lost 1 base and the J segment 2 bases; nucleotides outside the gene matches: 3. The CDR3 extends over 15 amino acids. The CDR3 loop is CASSQGLADTYEQYF. CDR3 DNA: TGTGCCAGCAGCCAAGGACTAGCGGATACCTACGAGCAGTACTTC.

The rearrangement links TRBV4-3 to TRBJ2-5, with TRBD2 identical over 8 bases. V was clipped by 0 bases and J by 5 bases; unmatched bases: 17. The CDR3 contains 19 residues. Germline V gene lookup returns CDR1 LGHNA and CDR2 YSLEER. The CDR3 DNA reads as TGCGCCAGCAGCCAAGATTCAGCTAGCGGGCGCCTCCGGGGTGAGACCCAGTACTTC. It codes for CASSQDSASGRLRGETQYF.

In its sample, this clone was seen once. This chain connects TRBV3-1 (or the pseudogene TRBV3-2) to TRBJ1-5; possibly TRBD1 for D (6 bases). The CDR3 consists of 15 residues. In germline, CDR1 is LGHDT, CDR2 YNNKEL (reference sequence). The V and J ends lost 1 base and 11 bases respectively, with 18 bases between them. CDR3: CASSQGVTPGAAQHF. As DNA, the CDR3 is TGTGCCAGCAGCCAAGGCGTGACGCCAGGGGCGGCCCAGCATTTT.

V and J are TRBV27 and TRBJ2-7; possible D gene TRBD2, 6 bases. The germline V and J ends were trimmed by 8 bases and 7 bases, with 15 bases remaining between them. The germline gives CDR1 MNHEY, CDR2 SMNVEV (reference sequence). This CDR3 contains 12 residues. Here the CDR3 reads CASWSLRGEQYF. The DNA for the CDR3 is TGTGCCAGCTGGTCCCTTCGGGGGGAGCAGTACTTC.

The V gene is TRBV9, the J gene TRBJ2-6; D possibly matches TRBD1 or TRBD2 (5 bases each). Trimming cost V 3 bases and J 4 bases, with 14 bases left between them. The CDR3 extends over 16 amino acids. Per germline, CDR1 SGDLS and CDR2 YYNGEE. In nucleotides, the CDR3 is TGTGCCAGCAGCGCACAGGTTCCGGGAGGGGCCAACGTCCTGACTTTC. Translating it yields CASSAQVPGGANVLTF.

CDR3 amino acids: CATSDFTGGRNEQFF. In DNA, the CDR3 is TGTGCCACCAGTGATTTTACCGGGGGCCGGAATGAGCAGTTCTTC. The V call is TRBV24-1, the J call TRBJ2-1; the D gene could be TRBD1 or TRBD2 (6 bases each). CDR1 and CDR2 (germline): KGHDR, SFDVKD. The CDR3 sequence is 15 residues long. V was shortened by 1 base and J by 7 bases, with 13 bases between the two germline ends.